A single sample gave rise to the 2 T cell receptor beta chains below, sequenced in a study of glioma-infiltrating T cells. Using RNA template, CDR3s of TCR alpha and beta were amplified with iRepertoire arm-PCR. TCRdb itself ran the multiplex PCR reads through MiXCR, one entry per CDR3 protein. The sample holds 300,000 to 450,000 distinct CDR3 sequences, 41% seen once. Specimen: glioma tissue, nonneoplastic brain tissue, or PBMCs (not recorded which). These TCRs come from a human donor with low-grade glioma or glioblastoma, undergoing nonglioma brain surgery, or in good health (not recorded which).

V gene TRBV5-1 combines with J gene TRBJ2-7, with a tentative D call TRBD1 (6 bases). The CDR3 runs to 17 residues. Germline V gives CDR1 SGHRS, CDR2 YFSETQ. V dropped 4 bases and J dropped 6 bases, with 26 bases sitting between them. CDR3 residues: CASSPAPGTSGSAEQYF. Written as DNA, the CDR3 is TGCGCCAGCAGCCCAGCTCCCGGGACATCTGGTTCAGCCGAGCAGTACTTC.

The V and J genes are TRBV2 and TRBJ1-1, with no clear D. Germline V gives CDR1 SNHLY, CDR2 FYNNEI. Trimming cost V 4 bases and J 0 bases, with 9 bases left between them. The CDR3 extends over 14 amino acids. CDR3 sequence: CASSVESVNTEAFF. The CDR3, as DNA: TGTGCCAGCAGTGTCGAGTCGGTGAACACTGAAGCTTTCTTT.